Listed below are T cell receptor beta chains from one sample, sequenced in a study of PD-1 blockade in classical Hodgkin lymphoma. Sequenced by immunoSEQ multiplex PCR; TCRdb stores in-frame clones only, minus some. The sample lists 25,000 to 35,000 clones, around 80% occurring once. The material sequenced was CD4+ T cells from blood, taken before the fourth cycle of nivolumab. These receptors all come from a human donor with classical Hodgkin lymphoma. Each CDR3 is given with its conserved first and last residue. Each record gives: D gene, J gene, CDR3 length, V gene, clone size, CDR3 DNA, CDR3 protein. D genes are given only for firm matches. Some rows mark clone size as missing; the rest say once, few, many or name a class of expanded clone.

D gene: NA
J gene: TRBJ2-1
CDR3 length: 15
V gene: TRBV7-8
clone size: NA
CDR3 DNA: TGTGCCAGCACGATCCAGGGAGATCCGAACAATGAGCAGTTCTTC
CDR3 protein: CASTIQGDPNNEQFF

D gene: NA
J gene: TRBJ2-5
CDR3 length: 14
V gene: TRBV7-8
clone size: NA
CDR3 DNA: TGTGCCAGCAGACCTCACCGAGGCGGGGAGACCCAGTACTTC
CDR3 protein: CASRPHRGGETQYF

D gene: NA
J gene: TRBJ1-5
CDR3 length: 16
V gene: TRBV28
clone size: NA
CDR3 DNA: TGTGCCAGCAGTTTCCAGGCGAGCAGGGATGTGCAGCCCCAGCATTTT
CDR3 protein: CASSFQASRDVQPQHF

D gene: NA
J gene: TRBJ2-1
CDR3 length: 16
V gene: TRBV10-3
clone size: NA
CDR3 DNA: TGTGCCATCAGTGAGGGGGACGGGCGATCCTACAATGAGCAGTTCTTC
CDR3 protein: CAISEGDGRSYNEQFF

D gene: NA
J gene: TRBJ2-7
CDR3 length: 14
V gene: TRBV27
clone size: NA
CDR3 DNA: TGTGCCAGCAGTCCCCGGTTCAACGGATACGAGCAGTACTTC
CDR3 protein: CASSPRFNGYEQYF

D gene: NA
J gene: TRBJ1-1
CDR3 length: 13
V gene: TRBV11-2
clone size: NA
CDR3 DNA: TGTGCCAGCAGCTTAGTAGAGGGATCTGAAGCTTTCTTT
CDR3 protein: CASSLVEGSEAFF

D gene: TRBD1
J gene: TRBJ1-1
CDR3 length: 15
V gene: TRBV10-3
clone size: NA
CDR3 DNA: TGTGCCATCAGGGAGGGACAGGGAAAGAACACTGAAGCTTTCTTT
CDR3 protein: CAIREGQGKNTEAFF

D gene: TRBD2
J gene: TRBJ2-3
CDR3 length: 14
V gene: TRBV27
clone size: NA
CDR3 DNA: TGTGCCAGCAAACCGGGACTAGCCACAGATACGCAGTATTTT
CDR3 protein: CASKPGLATDTQYF

D gene: NA
J gene: TRBJ1-5
CDR3 length: 17
V gene: TRBV19
clone size: NA
CDR3 DNA: TGTGCCAGTAGTCCGCAGGGAGTGAGGGGTGGCAATCAGCCCCAGCATTTT
CDR3 protein: CASSPQGVRGGNQPQHF

D gene: TRBD1
J gene: TRBJ1-5
CDR3 length: 14
V gene: TRBV27
clone size: NA
CDR3 DNA: TGTGCCAGCAGTCTCCGGACAGGTGGCCAGCCCCAGCATTTT
CDR3 protein: CASSLRTGGQPQHF

D gene: TRBD1
J gene: TRBJ2-7
CDR3 length: 16
V gene: TRBV10-3
clone size: NA
CDR3 DNA: TGTGCCATCAGTGAAGACCCGACAGGGGCTGGCTACGAGCAGTACTTC
CDR3 protein: CAISEDPTGAGYEQYF

D gene: TRBD1
J gene: TRBJ2-1
CDR3 length: 14
V gene: TRBV5-1
clone size: NA
CDR3 DNA: TGCGCCAGCAGCCCCGACAGGGTTTACAATGAGCAGTTCTTC
CDR3 protein: CASSPDRVYNEQFF

D gene: NA
J gene: TRBJ2-7
CDR3 length: 14
V gene: TRBV18
clone size: NA
CDR3 DNA: TGTGCCAGCTCAACAGTCAGGGGTCGTTACGAGCAGTACTTC
CDR3 protein: CASSTVRGRYEQYF

D gene: TRBD1
J gene: TRBJ1-4
CDR3 length: 13
V gene: TRBV30
clone size: once
CDR3 DNA: TGTGCCTGGAGGGGACAGCCTAATGAAAAACTGTTTTTT
CDR3 protein: CAWRGQPNEKLFF

D gene: TRBD1
J gene: TRBJ2-5
CDR3 length: 15
V gene: TRBV25-1
clone size: NA
CDR3 DNA: TGTGCCAGCAGGAGCGGGACAGGGGACCAAGAGACCCAGTACTTC
CDR3 protein: CASRSGTGDQETQYF

D gene: NA
J gene: TRBJ2-5
CDR3 length: 16
V gene: TRBV9
clone size: NA
CDR3 DNA: TGTGCCAGCAGCGTAGATGGGAGGGGGGGGACAGAGACCCAGTACTTC
CDR3 protein: CASSVDGRGGTETQYF

D gene: TRBD2
J gene: TRBJ2-1
CDR3 length: 15
V gene: TRBV19
clone size: NA
CDR3 DNA: TGTGCCAGCCGGCAGCTTAGCGGGGGGGCCAATGAGCAGTTCTTC
CDR3 protein: CASRQLSGGANEQFF

D gene: NA
J gene: TRBJ1-3
CDR3 length: 16
V gene: TRBV5-6
clone size: few
CDR3 DNA: TGTGCCAGCAGCTTCCTCGGGGGGCTAACTGGAAACACCATATATTTT
CDR3 protein: CASSFLGGLTGNTIYF

D gene: NA
J gene: TRBJ2-5
CDR3 length: 11
V gene: TRBV29-1
clone size: NA
CDR3 DNA: TGCAGCGCGGGACACTTAGAGACCCAGTACTTC
CDR3 protein: CSAGHLETQYF

D gene: NA
J gene: TRBJ1-2
CDR3 length: 13
V gene: TRBV30
clone size: few
CDR3 DNA: TGTGCCTGGAGTGTAACCCCCCGAGGGGGCTACACCTTC
CDR3 protein: CAWSVTPRGGYTF